The clone carrying this T cell receptor (beta chain) was found a few times. The target antigen is unknown. CDR3 length: 12 residues. With 5 bases removed from V and 2 bases from J, the gap between germline ends came to 7 bases. Germline CDR1 reads MNHEY; CDR2 reads SMNVEV (reference sequence). TCRdb fed the reads into MiXCR, producing one record per CDR3 protein. The data show under 150,000 distinct CDR3 sequences, with under 30% seen just once and 34% held by the top ten. This record comes from a study of T cell repertoires in cytomegalovirus infection. Study observations and caveats: HLA-C-restricted CMV clonotypes gave the most frequent clonotype in two of eight donors.

The TCR originated in a human donor in good health (CMV status not recorded). Some clones in this sample may be carry-over from other donors' samples. The sample comprised PBMCs, sequenced either directly or after in vitro stimulation (not recorded which). The J gene is TRBJ2-7, the V gene TRBV27; tentatively, D is TRBD2 (5 bases). CDR3 bases: TGTGCCAGCAGTGGTAGCGCCTACGAGCAGTACTTC. Its translation is CASSGSAYEQYF.